This entry features one TCR beta chain sequence. Its antigen is undetermined. The entry originates in a study of cytomegalovirus exposure and HLA in healthy donors. Study background: A subsequent analysis stated that the roughly 120 validation repertoires were run on the same platform as the roughly 670 first-cohort repertoires.

The donors belonged to the roughly 130-subject validation cohort, separate from the roughly 700-subject first cohort. Overall study findings and caveats: It was found in a later analysis that first-cohort TCR clusters tended to co-occur in the 100 to 150 validation repertoires.

Here immunoSEQ multiplex PCR was the method, and the copy in TCRdb shows in-frame clones only, minus some. The sample shows approximately 88,000 clones, roughly 84% of them seen only once. The CDR3 loop spans 15 amino acids. CDR1 is MNHEY and CDR2 is SMNVEV in the germline V gene (reference sequence). The junction had 10 bases not matched to a gene; V was cut back by 5 bases and J by 7 bases. The source is a woman between 18 and 30 years old in good health and CMV-seropositive. This chain links TRBV27 with TRBJ2-1, with TRBD2 matching over 8 bases. Sequencing was done on a sample of PBMCs. Here the CDR3 DNA reads TGTGCCAGCAGTGTTCTCCGGGAGGGCTGGAATGAGCAGTTCTTC. This gives the protein CASSVLREGWNEQFF.